The clone carrying this T cell receptor (beta chain) was seen a few times. Its antigen remains unknown. Since all of the isolated RNA was reverse transcribed, expressed TCRB transcripts were what got sequenced. The average read count of naive, central memory and regulatory T cell samples was a few million. The data were produced by immunoSEQ multiplex PCR, yet TCRdb's version contains in-frame clones alone and is incomplete. In the table there are around 500,000 clones, 10% to 12% of which are singletons. This sample was taken from a study of beta chain features in type 1 diabetes. General study results and limits: Across all four CD4+ subsets, people with type 1 diabetes showed modestly shorter TCRB CDR3s. Fewer insertions but more deletions were seen at VDJ junctions in type 1 diabetes patients. There was no resolution here of whether HLA type influences TCRB rearrangement.

The specimen sequenced was naive CD4+ T cells from blood. The sequence came from a woman younger than 35 in good health.

CDR3 amino acids: CASSQDRSGTSAKAQYF. The CDR3 nucleotides are TGTGCCAGCAGCCAAGATCGTTCCGGGACCTCCGCTAAAGCGCAGTACTTC. V and J are TRBV4-2 and TRBJ2-7; D possibly matches TRBD1 or TRBD2 (5 bases each). Germline values: CDR1 LGHNA, CDR2 YNFKEQ. Trimming took off 0 bases at V and 9 bases at J, with 24 bases between the two ends. The CDR3 covers 17 residues.